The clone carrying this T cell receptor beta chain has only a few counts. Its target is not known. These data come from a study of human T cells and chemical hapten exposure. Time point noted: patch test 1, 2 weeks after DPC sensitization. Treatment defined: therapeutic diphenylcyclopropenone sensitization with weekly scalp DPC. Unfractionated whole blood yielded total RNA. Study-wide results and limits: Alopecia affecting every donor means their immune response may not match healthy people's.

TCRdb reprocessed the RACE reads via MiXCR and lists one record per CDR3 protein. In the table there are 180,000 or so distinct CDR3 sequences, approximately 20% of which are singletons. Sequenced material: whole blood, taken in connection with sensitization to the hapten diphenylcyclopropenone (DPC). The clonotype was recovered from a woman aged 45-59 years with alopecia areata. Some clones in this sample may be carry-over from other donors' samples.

CDR3 DNA sequence: TGCGCCAGCAGCCCCCGGCGGGAGCTACTAACCGGGGAGCTGTTTTTT. Translating gives CASSPRRELLTGELFF. The chain uses TRBV5-1 and TRBJ2-2, with 7 bases matching TRBD2. In germline, CDR1 is SGHRS, CDR2 YFSETQ. This CDR3 contains 16 residues. J gave up 5 bases and V 4 bases, and 11 bases lay outside the gene matches. Together with reference TRBV5-1 and TRBJ2-2, the CDR3 gives the full variable domain: KAGVTQTPRYLIKTRGQQVTLSCSPISGHRSVSWYQQTPGQGLQFLFEYFSETQRNKGNFPGRFSGRQFSNSRSEMNVSTLELGDSALYLCASSPRRELLTGELFFGEGSRLTVL.